This is a list of T cell receptor beta chains from one sample in a study of OX40 agonist ivuxolimab in advanced cancers. Data came from immunoSEQ multiplex PCR; TCRdb stores just in-frame clones and leaves some out. This sample has 55,000 to 75,000 clones, with more than 85% found just once. The starting material was CD4+ or CD8+ T cells sorted from blood, obtained in a trial of the OX40 agonist ivuxolimab. These TCRs come from an adult with an advanced solid tumor such as melanoma, head and neck, liver or kidney cancer. The CDR3 runs from the conserved cysteine through the conserved F or W. D genes are given only for firm matches. A clone size is listed for some rows: how often the clone was seen (once, few, many), or a class if it is expanded.

clone_size,cdr3_length,d_call,v_call,j_call,cdr3_aa,cdr3_nt
once,15,.,TRBV4-1,TRBJ2-3,CASSQADGITDTQYF,TGCGCCAGCAGCCAAGCTGACGGGATCACAGATACGCAGTATTTT
.,15,TRBD1,TRBV5-8,TRBJ2-5,CASSPGQGGQETQYF,TGTGCCAGCAGCCCCGGACAGGGTGGACAAGAGACCCAGTACTTC
.,16,.,TRBV27,TRBJ2-1,CASSLWGPSSYNEQFF,TGTGCCAGCAGTTTATGGGGCCCCAGCTCCTACAATGAGCAGTTCTTC
.,11,.,TRBV6-5,TRBJ2-7,CASSLGGPSYF,TGTGCCAGCAGTCTCGGGGGTCCTTCGTACTTC
.,14,TRBD1,TRBV5-1,TRBJ1-1,CASSSGTGGIEAFF,TGCGCCAGCAGCTCCGGGACAGGCGGGATTGAAGCTTTCTTT
.,16,.,TRBV9,TRBJ2-7,CASSFKGEGARHEQYF,TGTGCCAGCAGCTTCAAGGGGGAGGGGGCGCGTCACGAGCAGTACTTC
.,15,TRBD1,TRBV9,TRBJ1-2,CASSVGTGVNYGYTF,TGTGCCAGCAGCGTAGGGACAGGCGTTAACTATGGCTACACCTTC
.,12,.,TRBV30,TRBJ1-4,CAWSVPFEKLFF,TGTGCCTGGAGTGTACCGTTCGAAAAACTGTTTTTT
.,13,.,TRBV15,TRBJ1-1,CATSTQGPTEAFF,TGTGCCACCAGCACCCAGGGCCCCACTGAAGCTTTCTTT
.,19,.,TRBV21-1,TRBJ1-5,CASSKWPNGTGISNQPQHF,TGTGCCAGCAGCAAATGGCCAAACGGGACAGGTATTAGCAATCAGCCCCAGCATTTT
.,13,TRBD2,TRBV6-1,TRBJ2-3,CASSETSVPREYF,TGTGCCAGCAGTGAAACTAGCGTCCCTCGGGAGTATTTT
.,15,TRBD2,TRBV5-8,TRBJ2-3,CASSIGTSGRDTQYF,TGTGCCAGCAGCATCGGGACTAGCGGGAGGGATACGCAGTATTTT
.,14,.,TRBV11-3,TRBJ2-7,CASSPGGPRLEQYF,TGTGCCAGCAGCCCCGGAGGGCCGCGCCTCGAGCAGTACTTC
.,16,.,TRBV10-3,TRBJ1-1,CAISESPGKGNTEAFF,TGTGCCATCAGTGAGTCGCCGGGGAAGGGGAACACTGAAGCTTTCTTT
.,15,TRBD1,TRBV10-3,TRBJ1-2,CAISESTGGAYGYTF,TGTGCCATCAGTGAGTCGACAGGGGGCGCCTATGGCTACACCTTC
.,15,.,TRBV5-5,TRBJ2-3,CASSLSRGDTDTQYF,TGTGCCAGCAGCTTGTCCAGGGGCGACACAGATACGCAGTATTTT
.,15,.,TRBV19,TRBJ2-6,CASSTGQTGANVLTF,TGTGCCAGTAGTACCGGACAGACTGGGGCCAACGTCCTGACTTTC
.,12,.,TRBV29-1,TRBJ1-2,CSVAHRAGGYTF,TGCAGCGTTGCCCACAGGGCAGGTGGCTACACCTTC
once,13,.,TRBV11-3,TRBJ2-3,CASSFNMMDTQYF,TGTGCCAGCAGCTTCAACATGATGGATACGCAGTATTTT
.,16,.,TRBV5-4,TRBJ2-2,CASSLAGGLNTGELFF,TGTGCCAGCAGCTTGGCGGGGGGCCTAAACACCGGGGAGCTGTTTTTT
.,15,.,TRBV5-4,TRBJ1-2,CASSPQQTGVYGYTF,TGTGCCAGCAGCCCGCAGCAGACAGGAGTCTATGGCTACACCTTC
.,15,TRBD2,TRBV14,TRBJ2-7,CASSRFAGGSYEQYF,TGTGCCAGCAGCCGGTTCGCGGGAGGTTCCTACGAGCAGTACTTC
once,15,TRBD2,TRBV10-3,TRBJ2-5,CAISRGLARQETQYF,TGTGCCATCAGTCGTGGACTAGCTCGGCAAGAGACCCAGTACTTC
.,14,.,TRBV9,TRBJ2-3,CASSVSGPRRTQYF,TGTGCCAGCAGCGTCTCGGGGCCTAGGAGGACGCAGTATTTT
.,15,.,TRBV5-4,TRBJ2-1,CASSLRELYYNEQFF,TGTGCCAGCAGCTTGAGGGAGCTTTACTACAATGAGCAGTTCTTC
.,15,TRBD2,TRBV5-6,TRBJ2-1,CASSTAGLGMDEQFF,TGTGCCAGCAGCACCGCGGGACTAGGAATGGATGAGCAGTTCTTC
few,12,.,TRBV6-1,TRBJ2-3,CASSLNGDTQYF,TGTGCCAGCTCCCTAAATGGAGATACGCAGTATTTT
.,15,.,TRBV4-1,TRBJ2-3,CASSQGAEFTDTQYF,TGCGCCAGCAGCCAAGGCGCCGAATTCACAGATACGCAGTATTTT
.,14,TRBD1,TRBV11-2,TRBJ2-1,CASSLGRGRREQFF,TGTGCCAGCAGCTTAGGAAGGGGGCGGCGGGAGCAGTTCTTC
.,13,.,TRBV7-8,TRBJ2-5,CASSLAEEKTQYF,TGTGCCAGCAGCTTAGCAGAGGAAAAGACCCAGTACTTC
.,13,.,TRBV7-2,TRBJ2-3,CASSLEVTDTQYF,TGTGCCAGCAGCTTAGAAGTCACAGATACGCAGTATTTT
once,17,TRBD1,TRBV2,TRBJ1-2,CASSELWTGGDNYGYTF,TGTGCCAGCAGTGAACTTTGGACAGGGGGCGATAACTATGGCTACACCTTC
.,14,.,TRBV18,TRBJ2-5,CASSPRGNQETQYF,TGTGCCAGCTCACCCCGCGGGAATCAAGAGACCCAGTACTTC
.,13,.,TRBV9,TRBJ2-3,CASTRDRQDTQYF,TGTGCCAGCACCAGGGACCGCCAAGATACGCAGTATTTT
.,15,.,TRBV6-1,TRBJ1-2,CASSEGGGPNYGYTF,TGTGCCAGCAGTGAAGGGGGTGGACCTAACTATGGCTACACCTTC
.,10,.,TRBV27,TRBJ1-1,CASPRAEAFF,TGTGCCAGCCCGAGGGCTGAAGCTTTCTTT
.,15,.,TRBV30,TRBJ2-1,CAWSGVAGTYNEQFF,TGTGCCTGGAGTGGGGTGGCAGGGACCTACAATGAGCAGTTCTTC
.,17,.,TRBV11-3,TRBJ2-6,CASSLAVWRGGANVLTF,TGTGCCAGCAGCTTAGCCGTTTGGAGGGGTGGGGCCAACGTCCTGACTTTC
.,16,TRBD2,TRBV2,TRBJ2-2,CASSSIAGGNTGELFF,TGTGCCAGCAGCAGTATAGCGGGAGGGAACACCGGGGAGCTGTTTTTT
.,15,.,TRBV28,TRBJ1-2,CASTTTADSYYGYTF,TGTGCCAGCACCACTACGGCGGACAGCTACTATGGCTACACCTTC
.,13,.,TRBV19,TRBJ1-2,CASSEGMGRGYTF,TGTGCCAGTAGTGAGGGGATGGGGCGCGGCTACACCTTC
.,19,TRBD1,TRBV19,TRBJ1-2,CASRVSDPGQGGPNYGYTF,TGTGCCAGTAGAGTATCGGATCCGGGACAGGGGGGCCCTAACTATGGCTACACCTTC
.,14,.,TRBV15,TRBJ2-3,CATSRDRRADTQYF,TGTGCCACCAGCAGAGATCGGAGGGCAGATACGCAGTATTTT
.,13,.,TRBV19,TRBJ2-7,CASRADPSNEQYF,TGTGCCAGTAGGGCCGACCCGTCGAACGAGCAGTACTTC
.,17,.,TRBV18,TRBJ1-4,CASSTGGGNRHGEKLFF,TGTGCCAGCTCTACCGGCGGGGGAAACAGACATGGTGAAAAACTGTTTTTT
.,17,.,TRBV4-1,TRBJ2-1,CASSQAGTPDYSLEQFF,TGCGCCAGCAGCCAAGCGGGGACACCGGATTATTCACTTGAGCAGTTCTTC
.,15,TRBD2,TRBV5-1,TRBJ2-3,CASRMGSGGTDTQYF,TGCGCCAGCAGGATGGGGAGCGGGGGTACAGATACGCAGTATTTT
.,11,TRBD2,TRBV18,TRBJ2-5,CASFLGGNQYF,TGTGCCAGCTTCCTGGGGGGGAACCAGTACTTC
.,12,.,TRBV28,TRBJ2-1,CASKIALNEQFF,TGTGCCAGCAAAATAGCGCTCAATGAGCAGTTCTTC
few,14,TRBD1,TRBV7-9,TRBJ2-5,CASSSGSGGETQYF,TGTGCCAGCAGCTCAGGTTCAGGGGGAGAGACCCAGTACTTC
.,16,.,TRBV4-2,TRBJ2-3,CASSQERPGTTDTQYF,TGTGCCAGCAGCCAAGAAAGGCCCGGGACCACAGATACGCAGTATTTT
.,15,TRBD1,TRBV6-1,TRBJ1-2,CASRKGTDHYYGYTF,TGTGCCAGCAGGAAGGGGACAGACCATTACTATGGCTACACCTTC
.,13,.,TRBV10-3,TRBJ1-2,CAIRHRDANGYTF,TGTGCCATCAGACACAGGGATGCAAATGGCTACACCTTC
once,13,TRBD1,TRBV28,TRBJ2-7,CASSSPGQATQYF,TGTGCCAGCAGTTCCCCGGGACAGGCGACGCAGTACTTC
.,13,.,TRBV19,TRBJ2-5,CASSIGEQETQYF,TGTGCCAGTAGTATTGGAGAACAAGAGACCCAGTACTTC
.,11,.,TRBV5-1,TRBJ2-7,CASRGQYEQYF,TGCGCCAGCAGGGGGCAATACGAGCAGTACTTC
.,13,.,TRBV15,TRBJ1-2,CATSRDQGTKDTF,TGTGCCACCAGCAGAGATCAAGGGACAAAGGACACCTTC
.,14,.,TRBV5-6,TRBJ2-7,CASSLRPVDYEQYF,TGTGCCAGCAGCTTGCGGCCAGTAGACTACGAGCAGTACTTC
.,14,TRBD1,TRBV4-2,TRBJ2-1,CASSQGGQGYEQFF,TGTGCCAGCAGCCAGGGGGGACAGGGCTATGAGCAGTTCTTC
.,17,.,TRBV18,TRBJ2-1,CASSPPWGTQSYNEQFF,TGTGCCAGCTCACCACCGTGGGGAACTCAATCCTACAATGAGCAGTTCTTC